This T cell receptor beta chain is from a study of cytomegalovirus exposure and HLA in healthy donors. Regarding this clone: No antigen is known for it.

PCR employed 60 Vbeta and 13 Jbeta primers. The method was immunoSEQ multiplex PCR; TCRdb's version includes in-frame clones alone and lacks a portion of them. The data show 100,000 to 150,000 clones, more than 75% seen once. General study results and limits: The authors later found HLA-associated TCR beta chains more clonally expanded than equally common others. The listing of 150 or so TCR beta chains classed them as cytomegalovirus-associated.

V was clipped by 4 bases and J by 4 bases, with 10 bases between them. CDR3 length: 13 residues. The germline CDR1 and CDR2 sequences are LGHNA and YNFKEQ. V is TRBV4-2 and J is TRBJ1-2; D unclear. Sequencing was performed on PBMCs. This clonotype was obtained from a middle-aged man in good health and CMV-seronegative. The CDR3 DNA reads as TGTGCCAGCAGCCCCACAGAGAGCTATGGCTACACCTTC. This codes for CASSPTESYGYTF.